A single sample is the source of the 12 T cell receptor beta chains below, sequenced in a study of PD-1 blockade in classical Hodgkin lymphoma. Sequencing used immunoSEQ multiplex PCR; TCRdb keeps in-frame clones, though not all of them. The sample shows tens of thousands of clones, roughly 91% of them seen only once. The time point here: newly diagnosed, previously untreated cHL patient sample. Sequences were obtained from peripheral blood mononuclear cells (PBMCs). The receptors come from a human donor with classical Hodgkin lymphoma.

V gene TRBV11-3 combines with J gene TRBJ2-1; tentatively, D is TRBD1 (6 bases). With 5 bases removed from V and 3 bases from J, the gap between germline ends came to 8 bases. Germline V gene data show CDR1 as SGHNT and CDR2 as YENEEA. The CDR3 length is 13 residues. CDR3 amino acids: CASSPGHYNEQFF. CDR3 DNA sequence: TGTGCCAGCAGCCCGGGACACTACAATGAGCAGTTCTTC.

The chain employs TRBV29-1 and TRBJ2-1; D may match TRBD1 or TRBD2 (5 bases each). CDR3 length: 16 amino acids. Per the germline V gene, CDR1 is SQVTM and CDR2 is ANQGSEA. V lost 1 base, J lost 2 bases, and 15 bases lay in between. CDR3 in amino acids: CSVEVGTGPTYNEQFF. DNA of the CDR3: TGCAGCGTTGAAGTCGGGACGGGCCCAACCTACAATGAGCAGTTCTTC.

The rearrangement joins TRBV27 to TRBJ1-1; possible D gene TRBD1, 5 bases. Germline values: CDR1 MNHEY, CDR2 SMNVEV (reference sequence). The V gene lost 2 bases and the J gene lost 1 base, with 14 bases spanning the gap. The CDR3 runs to 16 residues. CDR3 sequence (DNA): TGTGCCAGCAGTTTAAGTGTGAGACAGCGGAACACTGAAGCTTTCTTT. Its translation is CASSLSVRQRNTEAFF.

The chain couples TRBV19 to TRBJ1-1; D may be TRBD1 (6 bases). CDR1 and CDR2 (germline): LNHDA, SQIVND (reference sequence). V lost 7 bases and J 3 bases, leaving 12 bases between the germline ends. The length of the CDR3 is 13 residues. CDR3 region: CASIGQMDTEAFF. CDR3 nucleotides: TGTGCCAGTATAGGACAGATGGACACTGAAGCTTTCTTT.

This chain joins TRBV11-3 and TRBJ2-3; a weak D match, TRBD2 (6 bases). The germline V gene has CDR1 SGHNT and CDR2 YENEEA. The CDR3 contains 12 residues. With 5 bases removed from V and 4 bases from J, the gap between germline ends came to 7 bases. The CDR3 spells CASSRLADTQYF. Here the CDR3 DNA reads TGTGCCAGCAGCCGACTAGCAGATACGCAGTATTTT.

The chain joins TRBV5-6 to TRBJ1-1; D ambiguous. The CDR3 spans 15 residues. Trimming cost V 0 bases and J 1 base, with 10 bases left between them. The germline CDR1 and CDR2 sequences are SGHDT and YYEEEE. The CDR3 loop reads CASSLGPNQNTEAFF. CDR3 DNA: TGTGCCAGCAGCTTGGGGCCGAATCAGAACACTGAAGCTTTCTTT.

The chain links TRBV10-3 to TRBJ2-2; 12 bases match TRBD2. The CDR3 spans 15 residues. The V and J ends lost 7 bases and 6 bases, in that order; junction bases with no gene match: 6. Germline CDR1 ENHRY, CDR2 SYGVKD. CDR3 in DNA: TGTGCCATCACCGACCTAGCGGGAGGGCCCGGGGAGCTGTTTTTT. Protein sequence: CAITDLAGGPGELFF.

V usage is TRBV18 and J usage is TRBJ2-5; D call uncertain. Germline lookup yields CDR1 KGHSH and CDR2 LQKENI. Trimming left V 4 bases short and J 1 base short, with 7 bases between. This CDR3 region has 13 residues. The CDR3 here is CASSLASQETQYF. The CDR3 bases are TGTGCCAGCTCACTCGCTAGCCAAGAGACCCAGTACTTC.

The V gene is TRBV18, the J gene TRBJ1-1; weak D call: TRBD1 (5 bases). Germline CDR1 reads KGHSH; CDR2 reads LQKENI. The CDR3 runs 12 residues. V was shortened by 2 bases and J by 7 bases, with 8 bases between the two germline ends. CDR3 amino acids: CASSPWGGEAFF. CDR3 sequence (DNA): TGTGCCAGCTCACCATGGGGCGGTGAAGCTTTCTTT.

V and J are TRBV10-3 and TRBJ2-7; maybe TRBD2 (5 bases). The CDR3 is made up of 12 amino acids. The germline CDR1 and CDR2 sequences are ENHRY and SYGVKD. Trimming took 3 bases from V and 4 from J, leaving 7 bases between them. CDR3 in DNA: TGTGCCATCAGTGATAGAGGGTACGAGCAGTACGTC. Amino acids: CAISDRGYEQYV.

The CDR3 DNA follows: TGTGCCAGCAGCGTCGTGTGGCGGGAGAATGGTGAGCAGTTCTTC. It yields the protein CASSVVWRENGEQFF. This sequence joins TRBV7-9 and TRBJ2-1; 7 bases fit TRBD2. CDR1 and CDR2 from the germline V gene are SEHNR and FQNEAQ (reference sequence). Trimming at V came to 5 bases and at J to 9 bases, leaving 13 bases not matched to a gene. The CDR3 extends over 15 amino acids.

The rearrangement joins TRBV15 to TRBJ2-1; TRBD2 agrees at 9 bases. The V segment lost 2 bases and the J segment 0 bases; nucleotides outside the gene matches: 11. The CDR3 runs to 19 residues. From germline, CDR1 is LNHNV and CDR2 YYDKDF (reference sequence). CDR3 residues: CATSRPYSGSLSSYNEQFF. The CDR3 DNA sequence: TGTGCCACCAGCAGACCTTATAGCGGGAGCCTATCCTCCTACAATGAGCAGTTCTTC.